A single sample gave rise to the 8 T cell receptor beta chains below, sequenced in a study of T cell responses to AZD1222 COVID-19 vaccine. Profiled with immunoSEQ multiplex PCR; TCRdb holds only in-frame clones, not every one. The data hold roughly 99,000 clones, with 70% to 90% observed a single time. The specimen was peripheral blood, collected 28 days after the second AZD1222 dose. Receptors originate from an adult who received the AZD1222 COVID-19 vaccine.

The chain recombines TRBV15 with TRBJ1-1; 10 nucleotides match TRBD1. Germline lookup yields CDR1 LNHNV and CDR2 YYDKDF (reference sequence). The CDR3 totals 13 residues. V lost 8 bases, J lost 4 bases, and 4 bases stayed unmatched. For the CDR3, the DNA is TGTGCCACCGGACGGACAGGGGGCACTGAAGCTTTCTTT. This sequence encodes CATGRTGGTEAFF. The full variable domain, with the rest looked up from reference TRBV15 and TRBJ1-1, is DAMVIQNPRYQVTQFGKPVTLSCSQTLNHNVMYWYQQKSSQAPKLLFHYYDKDFNNEADTPDNFQSRRPNTSFCFLDIRSPGLGDTAMYLCATGRTGGTEAFFGQGTRLTVV.

This clone was found a few times. The chain employs TRBV5-6 and TRBJ1-2; 9 bases fit TRBD1. The CDR3 sequence is 14 residues long. Unmatched junction bases numbered 7, after V lost 5 bases and J lost 5 bases. The germline CDR1 and CDR2 sequences are SGHDT and YYEEEE. CDR3 loop: CASRVQGAYYGYTF. The CDR3, as DNA: TGTGCCAGCAGGGTACAGGGGGCATATTATGGCTACACCTTC.

This rearrangement joins TRBV4-3 to TRBJ2-7; tentatively, D is TRBD1 (6 bases). The germline V gene has CDR1 LGHNA and CDR2 YSLEER. Trimming pared 2 bases from V and 1 base from J, leaving 15 bases between. This CDR3 spans 16 amino acids. The CDR3, as DNA: TGCGCCAGCAGCCAATCTCCGGGACAACTATCCTACGAGCAGTACTTC. Its translation: CASSQSPGQLSYEQYF.

The V call is TRBV6-5, the J call TRBJ2-3; 15 positions match TRBD2. Germline CDR1 MNHEY, CDR2 SVGAGI. Trimming cost V 6 bases and J 4 bases; bases outside gene matches: 2. This CDR3 is built from 15 residues. CDR3 region: CASSGLAGGPDTQYF. DNA of the CDR3: TGTGCCAGCAGCGGACTAGCGGGGGGGCCAGATACGCAGTATTTT.

V is TRBV30 and J is TRBJ1-5; no firm D call. Germline-derived CDR1 and CDR2 are GTSNPN and SVGIG (reference sequence). The CDR3 runs to 15 residues. Trimming left V 1 base short and J 6 bases short, with 16 bases between. The CDR3: CAWSALDKFGQPQHF. The DNA of the CDR3 is TGTGCCTGGAGTGCTCTCGACAAATTTGGTCAGCCCCAGCATTTT.

This chain uses TRBV2 with TRBJ1-6; 8 bases align to TRBD1. The germline V gene has CDR1 SNHLY and CDR2 FYNNEI. The trim removed 7 bases at V and 5 bases at J, leaving 7 bases unmatched. This CDR3 has 15 residues. CDR3 in DNA: TGTGCCAGCAAAGCCAGGACAGGGAATAATTCACCCCTCCACTTT. Its translation is CASKARTGNNSPLHF.

The chain has TRBV5-1 and TRBJ1-6, with unresolved D. Trimming cost V 1 base and J 8 bases, with 10 bases left between them. The CDR3 loop spans 14 amino acids. Germline V lookup: CDR1 SGHRS, CDR2 YFSETQ. The CDR3 here is CASSLRGLDSPLHF. In DNA form, the CDR3 reads TGCGCCAGCAGCTTGCGCGGGTTGGATTCACCCCTCCACTTT.

The chain is built from TRBV29-1 and TRBJ1-1; no clear D. The CDR3 length is 14 residues. The V and J ends lost 2 bases and 7 bases respectively, with 17 bases between them. CDR1 is SQVTM and CDR2 is ANQGSEA in the germline V gene. The DNA of the CDR3 is TGCAGCGTTGAAAAAGGTGCTGGGGTTAGTGAAGCTTTCTTT. This translates into CSVEKGAGVSEAFF.